This T cell receptor beta chain was profiled in a study of shared clonotypes between healthy human individuals. For this clone: The antigen remains undetermined.

Germline V gene lookup returns CDR1 SEHNR and CDR2 FQNEAQ (reference sequence). The CDR3 is 14 amino acids. J was trimmed by 4 bases and V by 2 bases; bases with no gene match: 3. Clones were sequenced by immunoSEQ multiplex PCR, and TCRdb holds only the in-frame ones, with some missing. Here the sample spans approximately 2.1 million clones, 85% to 95% being singletons. Study results and limitations: Sampling was confined to blood; repertoires within tissues likely differ.

The V and J genes are TRBV7-9 and TRBJ2-7, with 9 bases matching TRBD1. The receptor comes from a man between 18 and 35 years old in good health. Some clones in this sample may be carry-over from other donors' samples. The source material was naive CD4+ T cells from PBMCs. The subset here: CD45RA+ positively selected. The CDR3 reads CASSLWTGVYEQYF. Written as DNA, the CDR3 is TGTGCCAGCAGCTTATGGACAGGGGTTTACGAGCAGTACTTC.